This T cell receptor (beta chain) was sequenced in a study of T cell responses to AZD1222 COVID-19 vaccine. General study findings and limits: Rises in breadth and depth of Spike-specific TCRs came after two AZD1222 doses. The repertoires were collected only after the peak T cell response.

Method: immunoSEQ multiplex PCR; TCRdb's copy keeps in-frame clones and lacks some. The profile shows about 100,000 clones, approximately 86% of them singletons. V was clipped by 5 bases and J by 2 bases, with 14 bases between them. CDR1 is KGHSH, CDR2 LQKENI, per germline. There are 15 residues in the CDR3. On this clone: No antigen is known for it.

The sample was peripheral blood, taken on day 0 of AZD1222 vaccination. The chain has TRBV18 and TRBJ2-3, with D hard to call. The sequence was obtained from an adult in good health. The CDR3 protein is CASSTKGSLTDTQYF. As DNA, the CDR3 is TGTGCCAGCTCAACAAAAGGTTCACTCACAGATACGCAGTATTTT.